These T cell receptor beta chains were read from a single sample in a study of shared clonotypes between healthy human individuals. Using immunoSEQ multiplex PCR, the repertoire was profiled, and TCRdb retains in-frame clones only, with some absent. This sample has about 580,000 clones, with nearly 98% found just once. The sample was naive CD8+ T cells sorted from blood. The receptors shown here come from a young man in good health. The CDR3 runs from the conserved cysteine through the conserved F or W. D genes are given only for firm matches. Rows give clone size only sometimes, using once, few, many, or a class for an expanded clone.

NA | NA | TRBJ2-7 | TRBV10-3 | TGTGCCATCAGTGAGTCCGGGACAGACTTAGTCGGGACTAGTATCCACGAGCAGTACTTC | CAISESGTDLVGTSIHEQYF
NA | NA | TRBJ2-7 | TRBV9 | TGTGCCAGCAGTGCGGACGGGCGAGTTGACGAGCAGTACTTC | CASSADGRVDEQYF
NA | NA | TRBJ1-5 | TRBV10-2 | TGCGCCAGCAGTGGTGGGTCAAGCAATCAGCCCCAGCATTTT | CASSGGSSNQPQHF
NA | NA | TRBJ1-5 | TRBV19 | TGTGCCAGTAGTATGTGGGGGAATAGCAATCAGCCCCAGCATTTT | CASSMWGNSNQPQHF
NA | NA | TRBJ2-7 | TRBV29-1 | TGCAGCGTTTCCGGGGGGCGCGACCTTAGTGGCGAGCAGTACTTC | CSVSGGRDLSGEQYF
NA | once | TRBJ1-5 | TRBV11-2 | TGTGCCAGCAGCCTGGGGGGGGTCGTCAATCAGCCCCAGCATTTT | CASSLGGVVNQPQHF
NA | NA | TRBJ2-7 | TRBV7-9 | TGTGCCAGCAGCTTAGTCCAGCGGCCTTTTTTCTACGAGCAGTACTTC | CASSLVQRPFFYEQYF
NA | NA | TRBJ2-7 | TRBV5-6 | TGTGCCAGCAGCTTGGGCTCACACGCCTACGAGCAGTACTTC | CASSLGSHAYEQYF
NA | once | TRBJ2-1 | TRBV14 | TGTGCCAGCAGCCTCCAGGGGTTAGGTTACTACAATGAGCAGTTCTTC | CASSLQGLGYYNEQFF
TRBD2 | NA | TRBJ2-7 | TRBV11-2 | TGTGCCAGCAGCTTAGGATATCGAGCGGGAGTTTCCTACGAGCAGTACTTC | CASSLGYRAGVSYEQYF
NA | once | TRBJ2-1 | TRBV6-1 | TGTGCCAGCAGTGTTGGCGGTAGCTCCTACAATGAGCAGTTCTTC | CASSVGGSSYNEQFF
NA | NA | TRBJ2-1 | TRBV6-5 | TGTGCCAGCAGTTGGGGGAATGAGCAGTTCTTC | CASSWGNEQFF
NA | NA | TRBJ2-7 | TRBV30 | TGTGCCTGGAATCTAGTAAGAGGCGAGCAGTACTTC | CAWNLVRGEQYF
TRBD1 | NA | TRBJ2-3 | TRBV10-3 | TGTGCCATCAGTGTAAGGGACAGAAGCACAGATACGCAGTATTTT | CAISVRDRSTDTQYF
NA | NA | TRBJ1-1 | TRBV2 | TGTGCCAGCAGTGAAGGGGAAGGGGTCACTGAAGCTTTCTTT | CASSEGEGVTEAFF
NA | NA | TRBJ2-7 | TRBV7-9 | TGTGCCAGCAGCCCGAGGGACGGAGCCTACGAGCAGTACTTC | CASSPRDGAYEQYF
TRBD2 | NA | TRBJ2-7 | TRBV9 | TGTGCCAGCAGCAACGGCGGGAGTGTCAACGAGCAGTACTTC | CASSNGGSVNEQYF
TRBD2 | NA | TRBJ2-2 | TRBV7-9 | TGTGCCAGCAGCTTAGGGGGACTAGCGGGAGAAACCGGGGAGCTGTTTTTT | CASSLGGLAGETGELFF
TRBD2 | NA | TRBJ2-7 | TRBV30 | TGTGCCTGGAGTATTGGCGGGAGGGGTGAGCAGTACTTC | CAWSIGGRGEQYF
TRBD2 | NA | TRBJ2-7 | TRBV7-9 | TGTGCCAGCAGCTTAAGGCGGGAGGGCTCCTTCGGCGAGCAGTACTTC | CASSLRREGSFGEQYF